Listed here are 13 T cell receptor beta chains from one sample, sequenced in a study of CD8 T cells in Susac syndrome. Random hexamers served to reverse transcribe roughly 0.5 to 1 ug RNA. TCRdb re-called the immunoSEQ multiplex PCR reads with MiXCR, one entry per CDR3 protein. The sample records about 100,000 distinct CDR3 sequences, roughly 96% being singletons. Material for sequencing was CD8+ T cells from PBMCs. The receptor set was obtained from a human donor with Susac syndrome.

The J gene is TRBJ2-7, the V gene TRBV28, with unresolved D. The V and J ends lost 3 bases and 0 bases respectively, with 9 bases between them. The CDR3 runs 14 residues. CDR1 MDHEN and CDR2 SYDVKM come from the germline V gene. The CDR3 coding sequence is TGTGCCAGCAGTTTCGGAGTCGGCTCCTACGAGCAGTACTTC. It is translated as CASSFGVGSYEQYF.

The CDR3: CSAAQGSEQYF. The DNA for the CDR3 is TGCAGTGCTGCTCAGGGATCCGAGCAGTACTTC. The rearrangement links TRBV20-1 to TRBJ2-7, with a weak D call TRBD1 (5 bases). The V end was cut by 5 bases, the J end by 6 bases, with 11 bases between. Germline CDR1 is DFQATT and CDR2 is SNEGSKA (reference sequence). The CDR3 is 11 amino acids.

The chain carries TRBV19 and TRBJ2-7, with D perhaps being TRBD1 or TRBD2 (5 bases each). This CDR3 has 14 residues. V lost 3 bases to trimming and J lost 3 bases, with 12 bases between them. CDR1 is LNHDA and CDR2 is SQIVND in the germline V gene (reference sequence). The CDR3 nucleotides are TGTGCCAGTAGTATTCGGGACGGCGGCTACGAGCAGTACTTC. Translated, it gives CASSIRDGGYEQYF.

The rearrangement joins TRBV20-1 to TRBJ1-4, with D perhaps TRBD1 (5 bases). Germline V lookup: CDR1 DFQATT, CDR2 SNEGSKA (reference sequence). The CDR3 has 13 amino acids. Trimming left V 2 bases short and J 5 bases short, with 9 bases between. DNA of the CDR3: TGCAGTGCTAGACGGGACCAGAATGAAAAACTGTTTTTT. Protein sequence: CSARRDQNEKLFF.

The CDR3 DNA reads as TGTGCCAGCAGTTCGGCAGGGAGTCCCAATGGCTACACCTTC. Translation: CASSSAGSPNGYTF. The rearrangement joins TRBV27 to TRBJ1-2, with D perhaps matching TRBD1 (5 bases). CDR3 length: 14 residues. In germline, CDR1 is MNHEY, CDR2 SMNVEV (reference sequence). V was shortened by 4 bases and J by 6 bases, with 15 bases between the two germline ends.

The V and J genes are TRBV23-1 and TRBJ2-1; 12 nucleotides match TRBD2. TRBV23-1 belongs to the ORF category, with a function that is uncertain. The CDR3 has 19 amino acids. J was trimmed by 0 bases and V by 3 bases; bases with no gene match: 9. CDR3 region: CASSHPGLAGKSSYNEQFF. The CDR3 DNA reads as TGCGCCAGCAGTCATCCGGGACTAGCGGGTAAAAGCTCCTACAATGAGCAGTTCTTC.

The chain is built from TRBV5-1 and TRBJ1-6; D call uncertain. Germline lookup yields CDR1 SGHRS and CDR2 YFSETQ. The CDR3 has 13 residues. Trimming pared 2 bases from V and 5 bases from J, leaving 5 bases between. The DNA of the CDR3 is TGCGCCAGCAGCTTAGTTGATAATTCACCCCTCCACTTT. It is translated as CASSLVDNSPLHF. Full variable domain (remainder filled in from reference TRBV5-1 and TRBJ1-6): KAGVTQTPRYLIKTRGQQVTLSCSPISGHRSVSWYQQTPGQGLQFLFEYFSETQRNKGNFPGRFSGRQFSNSRSEMNVSTLELGDSALYLCASSLVDNSPLHFGNGTRLTVT.

The chain employs TRBV20-1 and TRBJ1-5; D may be TRBD1 (6 bases). Germline values: CDR1 DFQATT, CDR2 SNEGSKA (reference sequence). Trimming cost V 1 base and J 2 bases, with 18 bases left between them. The CDR3 runs to 17 residues. The CDR3 DNA is TGCAGTGCTAGAGCCCCGGAAGGGGGATGGGGCAATCAGCCCCAGCATTTT. Residues: CSARAPEGGWGNQPQHF.

The chain couples TRBV20-1 to TRBJ1-1; TRBD1 agrees at 7 bases. CDR3 length: 14 residues. J was trimmed by 4 bases and V by 1 base; bases with no gene match: 6. Per germline, CDR1 DFQATT and CDR2 SNEGSKA (reference sequence). The CDR3 region is CSARAAGGVTEAFF. The DNA for the CDR3 is TGCAGTGCTAGAGCGGCAGGGGGAGTCACTGAAGCTTTCTTT.

The chain has TRBV20-1 and TRBJ1-1; a possible D gene is TRBD1 (5 bases). Germline V CDR1 and CDR2: DFQATT, SNEGSKA (reference sequence). The CDR3 has 12 amino acids. The germline V and J ends were trimmed by 5 bases and 1 base, with 8 bases remaining between them. CDR3 coding DNA: TGCAGTGCTTCGGGACGGAACACTGAAGCTTTCTTT. Translation: CSASGRNTEAFF.

The rearrangement uses TRBV29-1 and TRBJ1-1; 8 bases map to TRBD1. CDR1 and CDR2 from the germline V gene are SQVTM and ANQGSEA. The CDR3 spans 15 residues. Trimming cost V 0 bases and J 1 base; bases outside gene matches: 4. CDR3 DNA sequence: TGCAGCGTTGAAGATGGACAGGGCGGGAACACTGAAGCTTTCTTT. Its translation is CSVEDGQGGNTEAFF.

This chain joins TRBV27 and TRBJ1-6; D is unresolved. This CDR3 comprises 16 residues. Trimming cost V 6 bases and J 0 bases, with 12 bases left between them. Germline V lookup: CDR1 MNHEY, CDR2 SMNVEV (reference sequence). The CDR3 reads CASSDLGNSYNSPLHF. The CDR3 nucleotides read TGTGCCAGCAGCGACCTGGGGAACTCCTATAATTCACCCCTCCACTTT.

The chain links TRBV9 to TRBJ2-2, with TRBD2 as a possible D gene (6 bases). V was clipped by 3 bases and J by 8 bases, with 14 bases between them. Germline CDR1 and CDR2: SGDLS and YYNGEE. The CDR3 is 14 residues long. The CDR3 DNA reads as TGTGCCAGCAGCGCCGGGGACTGGGCGGGGGAGCTGTTTTTT. It translates to CASSAGDWAGELFF.